Presented here are 22 T cell receptor beta chains from one specimen sequenced in a study of vaccination and CD4 T cells after COVID-19. An Oncomine TCR Beta short-read assay was used to sequence the DNA from cultured CD4+ T cells. Using its own MiXCR run on the PCR reads, TCRdb lists one record per CDR3 protein. Of about 13,000 distinct CDR3 sequences in the sample, roughly two fifths were seen once. The sample's treatment: roughly 10-day PBMC culture with coronavirus spike peptide pools or control peptides (ViraFEST assay). No cognate antigen is known for these TCRs. Source: CD4+ T cells from blood, cultured in vitro, taken after SARS-CoV-2 vaccination. The source of these receptors is a human donor who had recovered from COVID-19.

J is TRBJ1-2 and V is TRBV10-3, with D perhaps TRBD1 (5 bases). Per the germline V gene, CDR1 is ENHRY and CDR2 is SYGVKD. The CDR3 sequence is 15 residues long. The V and J ends lost 2 bases and 8 bases respectively, with 18 bases between them. The CDR3 loop reads CAISEPRGRAYGYTF. CDR3 DNA: TGTGCCATCAGTGAGCCGAGAGGCAGGGCGTACGGCTACACCTTC.

This clonotype was found a few times. V gene TRBV6-1 combines with J gene TRBJ2-3; D is ambiguous. The V gene lost 7 bases and the J gene lost 0 bases, with 14 bases spanning the gap. Germline-derived CDR1 and CDR2 are MNHNS and SASEGT. This CDR3 region has 15 residues. CDR3 bases: TGTGCCAGCACTGAGTCAATCGGGAGCACAGATACGCAGTATTTT. Protein product: CASTESIGSTDTQYF.

This clonotype was observed a few times. J is TRBJ1-5 and V is TRBV19; D is unresolved. Trimming removed 6 bases at V and 2 bases at J, with 8 bases between. The CDR3 spans 13 residues. CDR1 LNHDA and CDR2 SQIVND come from the germline V gene (reference sequence). CDR3 in amino acids: CASSRSGNQPQHF. In nucleotides, the CDR3 is TGTGCCAGTAGCCGTTCGGGCAATCAGCCCCAGCATTTT. The full variable domain, in which reference TRBV19 and TRBJ1-5 provide the parts outside the CDR3, is DGGITQSPKYLFRKEGQNVTLSCEQNLNHDAMYWYRQDPGQGLRLIYYSQIVNDFQKGDIAEGYSVSREKKESFPLTVTSAQKNPTAFYLCASSRSGNQPQHFGDGTRLSIL.

This clonotype was picked up a small number of times. The chain uses TRBV6-1 and TRBJ1-6; D is possibly TRBD1 (6 bases). Deletions cut 6 bases from V and 6 bases from J, with 12 bases between. The CDR3 totals 14 residues. Per germline, CDR1 MNHNS and CDR2 SASEGT. Written as DNA, the CDR3 is TGTGCCAGCAGCCCCGGACAGATTAATTCACCCCTCCACTTT. Encoded protein: CASSPGQINSPLHF.

This chain connects TRBV5-6 to TRBJ1-1; possible D gene TRBD1, 5 bases. The CDR3 loop spans 16 amino acids. V lost 0 bases, J lost 2 bases, and 14 bases lay in between. Germline loops: CDR1 SGHDT, CDR2 YYEEEE. The CDR3 reads CASSLGRAVINTEAFF. CDR3 nucleotide sequence: TGTGCCAGCAGCTTGGGCAGGGCCGTAATTAACACTGAAGCTTTCTTT.

This clonotype was counted a few times. The gene calls are TRBV6-2 or TRBV6-3 and TRBJ2-1; 10 nucleotides align to TRBD2. Germline values: CDR1 MNHEY, CDR2 SVGEGT. This CDR3 contains 15 residues. J lost 6 bases, V lost 5 bases, and 7 bases had no gene match. The CDR3, as DNA: TGTGCCAGCAGTCCCCTAGCGGGAGTAAGCAATGAGCAGTTCTTC. The encoded protein is CASSPLAGVSNEQFF.

This clonotype was detected a few times. V and J are TRBV20-1 and TRBJ1-5, with 9 bases aligning to TRBD1. Per germline, CDR1 DFQATT and CDR2 SNEGSKA (reference sequence). V was clipped by 4 bases and J by 1 base; unmatched bases: 11. This CDR3 contains 17 residues. The CDR3 sequence: CSAKGQGIITSNQPQHF. DNA for the CDR3: TGCAGTGCTAAGGGACAGGGTATTATTACGAGCAATCAGCCCCAGCATTTT.

This clonotype was found a few times. The chain recombines TRBV19 with TRBJ1-2; D uncertain. Trimming took off 5 bases at V and 4 bases at J, with 5 bases between the two ends. Germline V gene sequence: CDR1 LNHDA, CDR2 SQIVND (reference sequence). The length of the CDR3 is 11 residues. CDR3 nucleotides: TGTGCCAGTAGTCGGGCCTATGGCTACACCTTC. Amino acid sequence: CASSRAYGYTF.

This clonotype was counted only a few times. The CDR3: CSAVQGASVGYTF. DNA for the CDR3: TGCAGTGCAGTACAGGGGGCAAGCGTTGGCTACACCTTC. V gene TRBV20-1 combines with J gene TRBJ1-2; 9 bases fit TRBD1. This CDR3 has 13 residues. Germline loops: CDR1 DFQATT, CDR2 SNEGSKA (reference sequence). The ends lost 6 bases at V and 7 bases at J; junction bases unmatched: 9.

The rearrangement uses TRBV7-2 and TRBJ1-6; D is uncertain. The CDR3 covers 17 residues. The V and J ends lost 2 bases and 7 bases respectively, with 18 bases between them. Looked up from germline, CDR1 is SGHTA and CDR2 is FQGNSA. CDR3 residues: CASSLSVPGPSNSPLHF. The DNA for the CDR3 is TGTGCCAGCAGCTTATCGGTCCCAGGACCGTCGAATTCACCCCTCCACTTT.

This clonotype was detected only a few times. V and J are TRBV6-1 and TRBJ1-1; the D gene is possibly TRBD1 (5 bases). The CDR3 covers 16 residues. Germline V CDR1 and CDR2: MNHNS, SASEGT. The germline V and J ends were trimmed by 6 bases and 4 bases, with 21 bases remaining between them. CDR3 protein: CASRGPGRGPGTEAFF. Written as DNA, the CDR3 is TGTGCCAGCAGGGGACCGGGACGAGGGCCGGGCACTGAAGCTTTCTTT.

A few counts support this clonotype. This chain uses TRBV6-5 with TRBJ1-6; D is ambiguous. CDR3 length: 16 residues. V was cut by 0 bases and J by 8 bases, with 14 bases left in between. Germline V gives CDR1 MNHEY, CDR2 SVGAGI. The CDR3 here is CASSYSSASTYSPLHF. CDR3 coding DNA: TGTGCCAGCAGTTACTCGTCAGCTTCGACCTATTCACCCCTCCACTTT.

The rearrangement joins TRBV10-2 to TRBJ2-4; D perhaps matches TRBD1 (6 bases). The V end was cut by 5 bases, the J end by 3 bases, with 14 bases between. CDR3 length: 15 residues. CDR1 and CDR2 from the germline V gene are WSHSY and SAAADI. CDR3 residues: CASSPPGAGKNIQYF. As DNA, the CDR3 is TGCGCCAGCAGTCCCCCAGGGGCGGGCAAAAACATTCAGTACTTC.

This clonotype is categorized as large. V gene TRBV6-5 combines with J gene TRBJ1-5; D remains unclear. Germline V lookup: CDR1 MNHEY, CDR2 SVGAGI. The CDR3 extends over 13 amino acids. V was clipped by 4 bases and J by 0 bases, with 4 bases between them. The CDR3 DNA is TGTGCCAGCAGTTTAGGTAGCAATCAGCCCCAGCATTTT. Translation gives CASSLGSNQPQHF.

This clonotype was observed a few times. The chain is built from TRBV7-2 and TRBJ2-7; D is unresolved. Per the germline V gene, CDR1 is SGHTA and CDR2 is FQGNSA. With 0 bases removed from V and 0 bases from J, the gap between germline ends came to 18 bases. The CDR3 extends over 18 amino acids. In DNA form, the CDR3 reads TGTGCCAGCAGCTTAGCGGGAACTAACTTAGGTGGCTCCTACGAGCAGTACTTC. Protein sequence: CASSLAGTNLGGSYEQYF.

The gene calls are TRBV11-3 and TRBJ1-1; possibly TRBD1 for D (5 bases). Germline loops: CDR1 SGHNT, CDR2 YENEEA. The length of the CDR3 is 13 residues. Deletions cut 4 bases from V and 5 bases from J, with 11 bases between. The CDR3 reads CASSSRVGTEAFF. CDR3 in DNA: TGTGCCAGCAGCTCCAGGGTCGGTACTGAAGCTTTCTTT.

The V gene is TRBV5-6, the J gene TRBJ2-2; D ambiguous. CDR1 SGHDT and CDR2 YYEEEE come from the germline V gene. V dropped 2 bases and J dropped 4 bases, with 6 bases sitting between them. The CDR3 is made up of 13 amino acids. In nucleotides, the CDR3 is TGTGCCAGCAGCTTTCAGTCCACCGGGGAGCTGTTTTTT. This codes for CASSFQSTGELFF.

This clonotype was picked up a small number of times. The J gene is TRBJ1-4, the V gene TRBV27, with D possibly being TRBD1 (5 bases). V lost 6 bases to trimming and J lost 1 base, with 9 bases between them. The CDR3 totals 14 residues. From germline, CDR1 is MNHEY and CDR2 SMNVEV (reference sequence). This chain's CDR3 is CASSGGGTNEKLFF. Written as DNA, the CDR3 is TGTGCCAGCAGCGGGGGAGGAACTAATGAAAAACTGTTTTTT.

The rearrangement joins TRBV6-1 to TRBJ2-4; TRBD2 aligns across 8 bases. Looked up from germline, CDR1 is MNHNS and CDR2 is SASEGT. CDR3 length equals 14 residues. V was pared by 4 bases and J by 10 bases, with 9 bases of the junction left unmatched. The CDR3 protein is CASSAPVGGGIQYF. CDR3 sequence (DNA): TGTGCCAGCAGTGCCCCGGTCGGCGGGGGGATTCAGTACTTC.

The chain recombines TRBV7-7 with TRBJ2-3; TRBD2 aligns across 8 bases. After removal of 5 bases from V and 4 bases from J, the junction contained 8 bases not matched to a gene. CDR1 and CDR2 from the germline V gene are SSHAT and FNYEAQ (reference sequence). The CDR3 runs to 15 residues. DNA for the CDR3: TGTGCCAGCAGCCGTGGAGCGGGAGTGTCAGATACGCAGTATTTT. Protein: CASSRGAGVSDTQYF.

The chain carries TRBV29-1 and TRBJ1-1; unclear D gene. Looked up from germline, CDR1 is SQVTM and CDR2 is ANQGSEA. The CDR3 has 11 amino acids. V was shortened by 4 bases and J by 7 bases, with 10 bases between the two germline ends. The CDR3 here is CSVVREIEAFF. CDR3 nucleotide sequence: TGCAGCGTTGTTCGGGAAATTGAAGCTTTCTTT.

V is TRBV9 and J is TRBJ2-1; no definite D call. The V and J ends lost 0 bases and 5 bases respectively, with 6 bases between them. The CDR3 length is 13 residues. Germline CDR1 and CDR2: SGDLS and YYNGEE. CDR3 sequence: CASSVGPDNEQFF. CDR3 DNA: TGTGCCAGCAGCGTAGGCCCAGACAATGAGCAGTTCTTC.